These 8 T cell receptor beta chains were all obtained from the same sample, sequenced in a study of blood T cells in healthy people across ages. Next came a second PCR, run for roughly 6 to 11 cycles, which used a sample-barcoded 5' primer along with a J-beta primer mix. Each CDR3 protein is one row after TCRdb ran MiXCR on the 5' RACE reads. The sample has over a million distinct CDR3 sequences, 40% to 50% seen once. The sequenced sample was blood. The receptor source for this set is a woman between 18 and 29 years old in good health.

This clonotype appeared a few times. The rearrangement links TRBV12-3 or TRBV12-4 to TRBJ2-1; 9 bases agree with TRBD2. V trimming: 3 bases; J trimming: 6 bases; junction bases outside the gene matches: 6. This CDR3 is built from 15 residues. This CDR3 reads CASSLFGLASNEQFF. CDR3 coding DNA: TGTGCCAGCAGTTTGTTTGGACTAGCGTCCAATGAGCAGTTCTTC.

This clonotype was picked up a small number of times. The gene calls are TRBV28 and TRBJ1-5; weak D call: TRBD1 (6 bases). The CDR3 sequence is 15 residues long. CDR1 is MDHEN, CDR2 SYDVKM, per germline. Trimming shortened V by 10 bases and J by 6 bases, and 22 bases separated the two germline ends. The CDR3 DNA follows: TGTGCCACCCTGGGGGGCGCATGGAAGGGTCAGCCCCAGCATTTT. It translates to CATLGGAWKGQPQHF.

Only a few counts were recorded for this clonotype. This chain connects TRBV27 to TRBJ2-5; 8 nucleotides align to TRBD2. The CDR3 runs 15 residues. The germline V gene has CDR1 MNHEY and CDR2 SMNVEV (reference sequence). Trimming removed 5 bases from V and 5 bases from J; junction bases left unmatched: 10. CDR3 bases: TGTGCCAGCAGTGTCGGGGGGGGTGTATGGGAGACCCAGTACTTC. It encodes CASSVGGGVWETQYF.

This clonotype has only one observation. The V and J genes are TRBV18 and TRBJ2-1; D call uncertain. Germline CDR1 reads KGHSH; CDR2 reads LQKENI. The CDR3 is 13 amino acids. Trimming stripped 5 bases from V and 8 bases from J, with 13 bases between. CDR3 in amino acids: CASSAGVFDEQFF. CDR3 coding DNA: TGTGCCAGCTCAGCTGGGGTATTCGATGAGCAGTTCTTC.

The genes are TRBV11-1 and TRBJ2-7, with D unresolved. The germline V gene has CDR1 SGHAT and CDR2 FQDESV (reference sequence). Trimming pared 2 bases from V and 7 bases from J, leaving 15 bases between. This CDR3 comprises 14 residues. The CDR3 region has the DNA TGTGCCAGCAGCTTATTAACGTCCCGAGATGAGCAGTACTTC. It translates to CASSLLTSRDEQYF.

This clonotype has only a few counts. The V and J genes are TRBV6-2 or TRBV6-3 and TRBJ2-7; TRBD2 agrees at 8 bases. V shed 5 bases, J shed 7 bases, and the junction held 10 bases outside the gene matches. Germline V gene data show CDR1 as MNHEY and CDR2 as SVGEGT. This CDR3 region has 14 residues. Here the CDR3 DNA reads TGTGCCAGCAGTCATCCCGGGAGGGCCGAAGAGCAGTACTTC. Encoded protein: CASSHPGRAEEQYF.

V is TRBV18 and J is TRBJ2-3; D gene ambiguous. Germline CDR1 and CDR2: KGHSH and LQKENI. V lost 3 bases to trimming and J lost 4 bases, with 14 bases between them. The CDR3 length is 15 residues. The CDR3 is CASSPRLTEADTQYF. The CDR3 DNA sequence: TGTGCCAGCTCACCCCGACTCACAGAGGCAGATACGCAGTATTTT.

The chain couples TRBV6-5 to TRBJ2-4; TRBD2 matches at 11 bases. The J call may be faulty, since TRBJ2-7 better matches the DNA end. The CDR3 is made up of 13 amino acids. Germline V gives CDR1 MNHEY, CDR2 SVGAGI. CDR3 coding DNA: TGTGCCAGCAGTGTGACTAGCGGGGACGAGCAGTACTTC. This encodes CASSVTSGDEQYF.